This TCR beta chain was captured by sequencing in a study of blood T cells in healthy people across ages. Alongside a J-beta primer mix, a sample-barcoded 5' primer served in a second PCR lasting about 7 to 12 cycles. In TCRdb, the 5' RACE reads were re-called with MiXCR into one record per CDR3 protein. The table lists about 1.4 million distinct CDR3 sequences, around 59% of them singletons. The sample consisted of blood. This clonotype originated in a man between 18 and 29 years old in good health.

The CDR3 nucleotides are TGTGCCAGCAGCCAAGAGGGACTAGCGGGGGGGCTAGGTTTTGACAATGAGCAGTTCTTC. It is translated as CASSQEGLAGGLGFDNEQFF. J is TRBJ2-1 and V is TRBV4-2; 16 bases map to TRBD2. The germline gives CDR1 LGHNA, CDR2 YNFKEQ. CDR3 length equals 20 residues. V gave up 0 bases and J gave up 5 bases; unmatched junction bases: 10.